The rows below give T cell receptor beta chains drawn from one sample of a study of blood T cell repertoires in COVID-19. Profiling relied on immunoSEQ multiplex PCR, and the TCRdb table lists in-frame clones only, not all of them. The table includes a few hundred thousand clones, roughly 75% detected once. Sequencing used peripheral blood. The receptors here all came from a woman in her 70s with acute or convalescent COVID-19. CDR3s include the opening cysteine and the closing phenylalanine or tryptophan. The D gene is left open where the match is weak. Some rows have no size entry. The others give once, few or many, or a class for an expanded clone.

J	size	V	D	DNA	CDR3
TRBJ2-1	once	TRBV9	TRBD2	TGTGCCAGCAGCCCCCGGACTAGCGGGGGGGCAAGTGAGCAGTTCTTC	CASSPRTSGGASEQFF
TRBJ1-2	few	TRBV10-3	-	TGTGCCATCAGTGATGGCAGGGTGGCAAAGGGCTACACCTTC	CAISDGRVAKGYTF
TRBJ2-5	few	TRBV10-1	-	TGCGCCAGCAGTGATTCGGAGGTCGGGGCCCAGTACTTC	CASSDSEVGAQYF
TRBJ1-5	-	TRBV5-1	-	TGCGCCAGCAGCTTGGTGGCGGGGAGTAATCAGCCCCAGCATTTT	CASSLVAGSNQPQHF
TRBJ2-1	few	TRBV27	TRBD1	TGTGCCAGCAGTTACCTCGGACAGGGCGATGGTGAGCAGTTCTTC	CASSYLGQGDGEQFF
TRBJ2-2	-	TRBV11-3	-	TGTAACACAGGGCCCCCCGGGGAGCTGTTTTTT	CNTGPPGELFF
TRBJ1-2	-	TRBV2	-	TGTGCCAGCAGTGATTCAGGGCTTCCCAACTATGGCTACACCTTC	CASSDSGLPNYGYTF
TRBJ2-2	few	TRBV7-2	-	TGTGCCAGCAGCCGGAACACCGGGGAGCTGTTTTTT	CASSRNTGELFF
TRBJ2-2	-	TRBV3-1/TRBV3-2	TRBD2	TGTGCCAGCAGTCGGAGCGGGGGGACCGGGGAGCTGTTTTTT	CASSRSGGTGELFF
TRBJ1-2	-	TRBV7-2	-	TGTGCCAGCAGCTTAGACTTACAGGGAGGGAACTATGACTACACCTTC	CASSLDLQGGNYDYTF
TRBJ1-5	-	TRBV12-3/TRBV12-4	-	TGTGCCAGCAGTTTAGGAGGTCAGCCCCAGCATTTT	CASSLGGQPQHF
TRBJ1-1	-	TRBV5-1	-	TGCGCCAGCAGCTTGACGACGGATGGAGCTGAAGCTTTCTTT	CASSLTTDGAEAFF
TRBJ1-1	-	TRBV5-6	TRBD1	TGTGCCAGCAGCTCACCCGGACAGGGGGCGACTGAAGCTTTCTTT	CASSSPGQGATEAFF
TRBJ1-5	-	TRBV6-5	TRBD1	TGTGCCAGCAGTCTAAAGACAGGGCCCAATCAGCCCCAGCATTTT	CASSLKTGPNQPQHF
TRBJ2-2	few	TRBV19	TRBD1	TGTGCCAGTCTGGACAGGGCGATCGGGGAGCTGTTTTTT	CASLDRAIGELFF
TRBJ2-3	-	TRBV9	-	TGTGCCAGCACCAAAGGAGGGATCACAGATACGCAGTATTTT	CASTKGGITDTQYF
TRBJ2-1	once	TRBV6-6	TRBD1	TGTGCCAGCAGTTACTCTTCCGGGACAGGGCTTAATGAGCAGTTCTTC	CASSYSSGTGLNEQFF
TRBJ2-1	-	TRBV5-4	TRBD1	TGTGCCAGCAGCCCCCGGGACAGGGGGAATGAGCAGTTCTTC	CASSPRDRGNEQFF
TRBJ1-1	-	TRBV20-1	-	TGCAGTGCTGCGCTACAGGGTGAAGCTTTCTTT	CSAALQGEAFF
TRBJ2-3	once	TRBV7-2	-	TGTGCCAGCAGCCTCACAGTACGTTCGGATACGCAGTATTTT	CASSLTVRSDTQYF
TRBJ2-3	-	TRBV7-3	-	TGTGCCAGCAGCTTTAGGGGACTCTTCACAGATACGCAGTATTTT	CASSFRGLFTDTQYF
TRBJ2-1	-	TRBV6-2/TRBV6-3	-	TGTGCCAGCAGTAGACTCGGGACTCAAAACTACAATGAGCAGTTCTTC	CASSRLGTQNYNEQFF
TRBJ2-1	-	TRBV24-1	TRBD1	TGTGCCACCAGTGATCGGGACAGGGTGGGCAATGAGCAGTTCTTC	CATSDRDRVGNEQFF
TRBJ1-1	-	TRBV19	-	TGTGCCAGCAGTCAGCACGAGCGGCACACTGAAGCTTTCTTT	CASSQHERHTEAFF
TRBJ2-7	-	TRBV10-3	TRBD2	TGTGCCATCAGTGAGTCACGGACTAGCGGTACCTACGAGCAGTACTTC	CAISESRTSGTYEQYF
TRBJ2-6	-	TRBV5-1	-	TGCGCCAGCAAACTGGTCCAAGGTCCTCCTAGCTCTGGGGCCAACGTCCTGACTTTC	CASKLVQGPPSSGANVLTF
TRBJ2-1	-	TRBV11-3	TRBD2	TGTGCCAGCAGCTTAGACCCCGGGGGGGCAGGCAATGAGCAGTTCTTC	CASSLDPGGAGNEQFF
TRBJ2-4	once	TRBV21-1	-	TGTGCCAGCAGCTCAGGACACAAAAACATTCAGTACTTC	CASSSGHKNIQYF
TRBJ1-2	-	TRBV5-6	-	TGTGCCAGCAGCTTGGTCAGGGGTGGCTACACCTTC	CASSLVRGGYTF
TRBJ2-5	-	TRBV3-1/TRBV3-2	-	TGTGCCAGCAGCCAAGATTTGGCTTCGGAGACCCAGTACTTC	CASSQDLASETQYF
TRBJ2-1	-	TRBV5-1	TRBD1	TGCGCCAGCAGCTTGGCGGGACAGGGGGGGAATGAGCAGTTCTTC	CASSLAGQGGNEQFF
TRBJ1-3	few	TRBV28	TRBD1	TGTGCCAGCAGGAGTACCGGGACAGGGGACGGGGTGAGATATTTT	CASRSTGTGDGVRYF
TRBJ2-3	-	TRBV10-1	TRBD2	TGCGCCAGCAGTCCTAGCGGGGGGGGCACAGATACGCAGTATTTT	CASSPSGGGTDTQYF
TRBJ2-3	-	TRBV27	-	TGTGCCAGCAGTTTATCGAGGGCCACAGATACGCAGTATTTT	CASSLSRATDTQYF
TRBJ2-3	-	TRBV2	TRBD2	TGTGCCAGTAGAACTAGCGGGGGGACAGATACGCAGTATTTT	CASRTSGGTDTQYF
TRBJ1-6	-	TRBV19	-	TGTGCCAGTAGTCGGCGGATCTCCTATAATTCACCCCTCCACTTT	CASSRRISYNSPLHF
TRBJ2-3	-	TRBV5-1	TRBD1	TGCGCCAGCAGCTTGGGGGACAGGAGCACAGATACGCAGTATTTT	CASSLGDRSTDTQYF
TRBJ1-3	-	TRBV2	-	TGTGCCAGCAGGGCTCAGGTATCTGGAAACACCATATATTTT	CASRAQVSGNTIYF
TRBJ1-2	-	TRBV7-8	-	TGTGCCAGCAGCCCAACAGGGAATGGCTACACCTTC	CASSPTGNGYTF
TRBJ2-3	-	TRBV29-1	-	TGCAGCGTTGGAGGGCAGGGCACAGATACGCAGTATTTT	CSVGGQGTDTQYF
TRBJ1-1	-	TRBV2	TRBD1	TGTGCCAGCATCGAGACAGGGGGTTGGACTGAAGCTTTCTTT	CASIETGGWTEAFF